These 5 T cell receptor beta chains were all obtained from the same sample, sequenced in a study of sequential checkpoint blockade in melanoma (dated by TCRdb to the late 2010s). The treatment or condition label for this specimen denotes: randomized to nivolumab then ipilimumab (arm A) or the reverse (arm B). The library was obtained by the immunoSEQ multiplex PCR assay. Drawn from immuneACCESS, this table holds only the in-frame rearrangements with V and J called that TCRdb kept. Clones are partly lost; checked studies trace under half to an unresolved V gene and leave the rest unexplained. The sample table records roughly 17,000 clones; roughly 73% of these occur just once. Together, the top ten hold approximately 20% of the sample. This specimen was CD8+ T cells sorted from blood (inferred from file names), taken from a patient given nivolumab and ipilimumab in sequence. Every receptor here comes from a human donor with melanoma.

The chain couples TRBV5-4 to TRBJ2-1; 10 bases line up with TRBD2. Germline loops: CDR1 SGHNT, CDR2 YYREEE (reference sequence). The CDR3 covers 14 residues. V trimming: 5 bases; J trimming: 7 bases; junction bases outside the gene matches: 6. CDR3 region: CASRSSGGANEQFF. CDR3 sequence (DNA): TGTGCCAGCAGGTCCAGCGGGGGGGCGAATGAGCAGTTCTTC.

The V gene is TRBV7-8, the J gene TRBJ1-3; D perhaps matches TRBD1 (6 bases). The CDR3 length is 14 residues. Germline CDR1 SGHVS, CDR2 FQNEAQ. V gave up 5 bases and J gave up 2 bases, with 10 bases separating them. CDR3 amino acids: CASSTRGAGNTIYF. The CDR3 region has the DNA TGTGCCAGCAGCACCAGGGGTGCTGGAAACACCATATATTTT.

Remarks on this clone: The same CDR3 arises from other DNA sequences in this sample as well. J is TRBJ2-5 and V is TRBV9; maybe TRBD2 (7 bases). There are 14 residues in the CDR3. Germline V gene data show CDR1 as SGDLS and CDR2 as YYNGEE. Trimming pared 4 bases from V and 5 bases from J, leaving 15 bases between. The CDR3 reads CASSRPGGGETQYF. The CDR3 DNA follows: TGTGCCAGCAGCCGCCCGGGGGGCGGGGAGACCCAGTACTTC. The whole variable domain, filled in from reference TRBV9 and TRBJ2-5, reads DSGVTQTPKHLITATGQRVTLRCSPRSGDLSVYWYQQSLDQGLQFLIQYYNGEERAKGNILERFSAQQFPDLHSELNLSSLELGDSALYFCASSRPGGGETQYFGPGTRLLVL.

The CDR3 region is CASSQDGGPGANVLTF. As DNA, the CDR3 is TGTGCCAGCAGCCAGGACGGGGGGCCTGGGGCCAACGTCCTGACTTTC. This chain uses TRBV7-3 with TRBJ2-6; D might be TRBD2 (7 bases). The V end was cut by 5 bases, the J end by 2 bases, with 13 bases between. The CDR3 sequence is 16 residues long. Germline CDR1 and CDR2: SGHTA and FQGTGA. The whole variable domain, filled in from reference TRBV7-3 and TRBJ2-6, reads GAGVSQTPSNKVTEKGKYVELRCDPISGHTALYWYRQSLGQGPEFLIYFQGTGAADDSGLPNDRFFAVRPEGSVSTLKIQRTERGDSAVYLCASSQDGGPGANVLTFGAGSRLTVL.

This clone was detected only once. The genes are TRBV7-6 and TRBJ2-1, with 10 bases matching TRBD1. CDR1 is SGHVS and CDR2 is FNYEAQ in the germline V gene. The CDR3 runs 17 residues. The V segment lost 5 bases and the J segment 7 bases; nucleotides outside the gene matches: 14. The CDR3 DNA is TGTGCCAGCAGCCCACGCGAGGGACAGGGGAATCGGAATGAGCAGTTCTTC. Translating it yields CASSPREGQGNRNEQFF.